The source of this T cell receptor (beta chain) is a study of T cell responses to AZD1222 COVID-19 vaccine. With respect to this clone: The antigen is not known.

Study-wide points: Spike was spanned by vaccine-associated CD4 TCRs, with dominance at 160-218 and 743-854. Two doses of AZD1222 preceded a rise in Spike-specific TCR breadth and depth. Regions left unmutated in variants are reportedly the target of nearly half of spike-specific TCRs. Sampling that yielded the repertoires occurred only after the peak T cell response.

CDR1 and CDR2 (germline): MRHNA, SNTAGT. Trimming took 8 bases from V and 0 from J; bases not matched to a gene: 9. The CDR3 consists of 16 residues. Some clones are missing from TCRdb's copy, which holds only in-frame ones; the method was immunoSEQ multiplex PCR. The data show 100,000 to 150,000 clones, over 75% seen once. Source: peripheral blood, taken on day 0 of AZD1222 vaccination. The chain uses TRBV6-4 and TRBJ2-2; 7 positions agree with TRBD2. This receptor was identified in an adult in good health. CDR3 loop: CASSGGAGSNTGELFF. The CDR3 DNA reads TGTGCCAGCTCCGGGGGAGCGGGGTCGAACACCGGGGAGCTGTTTTTT.